A single sample is the source of the 26 T cell receptor beta chains below, sequenced in a study of T-cell reconstitution after alpha-beta-depleted transplantation in children. Unique molecular identifiers tagged the TCRbeta library. A single record per CDR3 protein comes from TCRdb applying MiXCR to the PCR reads. The table includes about a million distinct CDR3 sequences, 25% to 30% detected once. The material sequenced was PBMCs, mostly from graft donor cells, taken 360 days after TCRalphabeta/CD19-depleted stem cell transplant. The origin of the receptors is a boy younger than two who had a stem cell transplant for SCID, so the T cells may come from the graft donor.

In its sample, this clonotype was seen a few times. The chain uses TRBV12-3 or TRBV12-4 and TRBJ2-3, with 11 bases that match TRBD2. V lost 6 bases, J lost 2 bases, and 7 bases stayed unmatched. This CDR3 has 16 residues. The CDR3 protein is CASSLETSGNTDTQYF. DNA of the CDR3: TGTGCCAGCAGCCTAGAGACTAGCGGGAACACAGATACGCAGTATTTT.

CDR3 amino acids: CASSHLGGRENNEQFF. In nucleotides, the CDR3 is TGTGCCAGCAGCCACCTTGGGGGCCGAGAGAATAATGAGCAGTTCTTC. The chain couples TRBV3-1 to TRBJ2-1; possible D gene TRBD1, 6 bases. This CDR3 comprises 16 residues. Germline CDR1 is LGHDT and CDR2 is YNNKEL (reference sequence). Deletions cut 3 bases from V and 7 bases from J, with 19 bases between.

This clonotype was counted ten times or more. The rearrangement uses TRBV28 and TRBJ2-3; TRBD2 matches 10 bases. This CDR3 has 16 residues. Trimming removed 2 bases from V and 5 bases from J; junction bases left unmatched: 7. Germline lookup yields CDR1 MDHEN and CDR2 SYDVKM. The chain's CDR3 is CASSLTSQRGGDTQYF. The CDR3 region has the DNA TGTGCCAGCAGTTTAACTTCTCAGCGGGGGGGAGATACGCAGTATTTT.

This clonotype was seen more than once but under ten times. The chain links TRBV4-2 to TRBJ2-1; D is possibly TRBD2 (5 bases). This CDR3 region has 15 residues. Germline V gives CDR1 LGHNA, CDR2 YNFKEQ. V lost 1 base to trimming and J lost 8 bases, with 15 bases between them. The CDR3 DNA is TGTGCCAGCAGCCAAGGAGGGATAGTAGGAGATGAGCAGTTCTTC. As protein: CASSQGGIVGDEQFF.

The chain links TRBV20-1 to TRBJ2-7; 8 bases match TRBD2. V was clipped by 0 bases and J by 2 bases; unmatched bases: 6. Germline assignment: CDR1 DFQATT and CDR2 SNEGSKA (reference sequence). This CDR3 is 15 amino acids long. The CDR3 region has the DNA TGCAGTGCTAGAGATCGGGGGGGGCCCCCCTACGAGCAGTACTTC. Translating gives CSARDRGGPPYEQYF.

This chain uses TRBV7-9 with TRBJ2-1; 9 bases agree with TRBD2. The CDR3 is made up of 15 amino acids. Germline V CDR1 and CDR2: SEHNR, FQNEAQ (reference sequence). After removal of 2 bases from V and 6 bases from J, the junction contained 5 bases not matched to a gene. This chain's CDR3 is CASSLMAGGLNEQFF. DNA of the CDR3: TGTGCCAGCAGCTTAATGGCGGGGGGGCTCAATGAGCAGTTCTTC.

The rearrangement joins TRBV6-1 to TRBJ1-2; weak D call: TRBD1 (6 bases). CDR3 size: 13 residues. Germline V gene lookup returns CDR1 MNHNS and CDR2 SASEGT. V lost 6 bases to trimming and J lost 1 base, with 9 bases between them. The CDR3 DNA sequence: TGTGCCAGCAGGGACAGCTTTAACTATGGCTACACCTTC. This sequence encodes CASRDSFNYGYTF.

CDR3 amino acids: CASSLVGSPTYEQYF. CDR3 sequence (DNA): TGTGCCAGCAGTTTAGTTGGGTCCCCGACCTACGAGCAGTACTTC. This rearrangement joins TRBV12-3 or TRBV12-4 to TRBJ2-7; D gene uncertain. The length of the CDR3 is 15 residues. Trimming stripped 1 base from V and 2 bases from J, with 12 bases between.

The chain recombines TRBV6-2 or TRBV6-3 with TRBJ2-1; D is unclear. Germline CDR1 is MNHEY and CDR2 is SVGEGT. Trimming stripped 5 bases from V and 1 base from J, with 9 bases between. There are 14 residues in the CDR3. The chain's CDR3 is CASSRVGSYNEQFF. For the CDR3, the DNA is TGTGCCAGCAGTCGGGTAGGGTCCTACAATGAGCAGTTCTTC.

V gene TRBV12-3 or TRBV12-4 combines with J gene TRBJ1-1; D gene unclear. Trimming removed 3 bases at V and 3 bases at J, with 8 bases between. The CDR3 contains 13 residues. The CDR3 spells CASSLARDTEAFF. Here the CDR3 DNA reads TGTGCCAGCAGTTTGGCTAGGGACACTGAAGCTTTCTTT.

The genes are TRBV20-1 and TRBJ2-5, with no clear D. Per the germline V gene, CDR1 is DFQATT and CDR2 is SNEGSKA (reference sequence). The CDR3 sequence is 15 residues long. The V end was cut by 1 base, the J end by 2 bases, with 14 bases between. The CDR3 loop reads CSARVYSSGQETQYF. The CDR3 region has the DNA TGCAGTGCTAGAGTATACTCCTCTGGGCAAGAGACCCAGTACTTC.

In its sample, this clonotype was seen many times. The chain joins TRBV28 to TRBJ1-1, with unresolved D. This CDR3 is built from 13 residues. With 3 bases removed from V and 5 bases from J, the gap between germline ends came to 10 bases. In germline, CDR1 is MDHEN, CDR2 SYDVKM. The CDR3 DNA sequence: TGTGCCAGCAGTTTGGAAAGAGCAACTGAAGCTTTCTTT. Protein: CASSLERATEAFF.

The gene calls are TRBV6-5 and TRBJ2-7; D gene ambiguous. CDR1 is MNHEY and CDR2 is SVGAGI in the germline V gene. The CDR3 sequence is 15 residues long. Trimming took off 0 bases at V and 3 bases at J, with 12 bases between the two ends. The CDR3 reads CASSYSEGMGYEQYF. The CDR3 DNA reads as TGTGCCAGCAGTTACTCAGAAGGAATGGGCTACGAGCAGTACTTC.

The J gene is TRBJ2-3, the V gene TRBV4-1; 7 bases are shared with TRBD2. CDR3 length equals 17 residues. The ends lost 3 bases at V and 0 bases at J; junction bases unmatched: 9. CDR1 and CDR2 (germline): MGHRA, YSYEKL. The CDR3 coding sequence is TGCGCCAGCAGCCAGGGGCCCAGCGGGGCTAGCACAGATACGCAGTATTTT. Translating gives CASSQGPSGASTDTQYF.

This clonotype was observed a handful of times. The chain employs TRBV28 and TRBJ2-7; D is uncertain. Germline CDR1 and CDR2: MDHEN and SYDVKM. This CDR3 has 15 residues. V lost 6 bases and J lost 1, with 16 bases in between. The chain's CDR3 is CASSETVAGSYEQYF. The CDR3 DNA follows: TGTGCCAGCAGCGAAACCGTCGCCGGGTCCTACGAGCAGTACTTC.

The chain recombines TRBV29-1 with TRBJ2-3; possible D gene TRBD1, 5 bases. The CDR3 runs 17 residues. V was clipped by 3 bases and J by 4 bases, with 23 bases between them. Per germline, CDR1 SQVTM and CDR2 ANQGSEA. The CDR3 loop is CSVDAITDIRVPDTQYF. The DNA for the CDR3 is TGCAGCGTTGACGCGATTACGGACATAAGGGTTCCAGATACGCAGTATTTT.

The chain employs TRBV6-1 and TRBJ1-4, with TRBD1 matching over 7 bases. Trimming removed 6 bases from V and 3 bases from J; junction bases left unmatched: 13. Germline CDR1 and CDR2: MNHNS and SASEGT. The CDR3 has 17 residues. The CDR3 sequence: CASRTGPFTRSNEKLFF. Here the CDR3 DNA reads TGTGCCAGCAGGACAGGGCCATTCACCCGTTCTAATGAAAAACTGTTTTTT.

The rearrangement links TRBV12-3 or TRBV12-4 to TRBJ2-7; D uncertain. The CDR3 runs to 13 residues. Trimming took 5 bases from V and 5 from J, leaving 13 bases between them. CDR3 nucleotide sequence: TGTGCCAGCAGTCCGACCTCGAGTCACGAGCAGTACTTC. It is translated as CASSPTSSHEQYF.

This clonotype was seen repeatedly, ten times or more. This chain links TRBV6-2 or TRBV6-3 with TRBJ2-7; 7 positions agree with TRBD1. This CDR3 has 14 residues. V gave up 7 bases and J gave up 0 bases; unmatched junction bases: 6. Germline CDR1 is MNHEY and CDR2 is SVGEGT. The CDR3 reads CASTETGSSYEQYF. The CDR3 DNA sequence: TGTGCCAGCACCGAGACAGGGAGCTCCTACGAGCAGTACTTC.

This clonotype has only a few counts. The chain is built from TRBV20-1 and TRBJ2-3, with TRBD2 matching over 14 bases. Germline V gene lookup returns CDR1 DFQATT and CDR2 SNEGSKA (reference sequence). With 3 bases clipped from V and 5 bases from J, the junction kept 7 bases outside the gene matches. This CDR3 region has 16 residues. The CDR3 region is CSASRLAGGPIDTQYF. The CDR3, as DNA: TGCAGTGCTAGCCGACTAGCGGGGGGGCCCATAGATACGCAGTATTTT.

This clonotype was detected only a few times. This chain connects TRBV6-2 or TRBV6-3 to TRBJ1-5; D unclear. There are 14 residues in the CDR3. Germline V CDR1 and CDR2: MNHEY, SVGEGT. Trimming took 7 bases from V and 2 from J, leaving 12 bases between them. The CDR3, as DNA: TGTGCCAGCACCCAGGACCGACGCAATCAGCCCCAGCATTTT. It encodes CASTQDRRNQPQHF.

This chain connects TRBV5-1 to TRBJ2-6, with TRBD1 as a possible D gene (5 bases). Trimming cost V 7 bases and J 1 base, with 15 bases left between them. Looked up from germline, CDR1 is SGHRS and CDR2 is YFSETQ. The CDR3 runs 16 residues. The DNA for the CDR3 is TGCGCCAGCGGTCCGACAGCAGCTTCTGGGGCCAACGTCCTGACTTTC. The encoded protein is CASGPTAASGANVLTF.

This clonotype was recorded a few times. This chain uses TRBV6-1 with TRBJ1-1; possible D gene TRBD1, 5 bases. Germline CDR1 MNHNS, CDR2 SASEGT. V dropped 5 bases and J dropped 1 base, with 11 bases sitting between them. This CDR3 has 14 amino acids. The CDR3 DNA follows: TGTGCCAGCAGTCGGGACCCCAAGAACACTGAAGCTTTCTTT. It is translated as CASSRDPKNTEAFF.

The chain recombines TRBV7-8 with TRBJ1-5; D ambiguous. Germline lookup yields CDR1 SGHVS and CDR2 FQNEAQ. The length of the CDR3 is 14 residues. The V and J ends lost 4 bases and 4 bases respectively, with 11 bases between them. In DNA, the CDR3 is TGTGCCAGCAGCTCCTTATCTCTAAATCAGCCCCAGCATTTT. Protein: CASSSLSLNQPQHF.

This clonotype was picked up a small number of times. The rearrangement joins TRBV5-1 to TRBJ2-1; 8 nucleotides align to TRBD2. Per germline, CDR1 SGHRS and CDR2 YFSETQ. V shed 0 bases and J 8 bases; nucleotides not matched to a gene: 7. The CDR3 length is 15 residues. In nucleotides, the CDR3 is TGCGCCAGCAGCTTGGAAGCGGGGGTGATCGATGAGCAGTTCTTC. Its translation: CASSLEAGVIDEQFF.

The chain employs TRBV5-1 and TRBJ1-2; possibly TRBD1 for D (6 bases). This CDR3 is 14 amino acids long. Germline V gene sequence: CDR1 SGHRS, CDR2 YFSETQ. Trimming removed 4 bases from V and 5 bases from J, with 15 bases in between. The CDR3: CASSLTAGVYGYTF. CDR3 DNA sequence: TGCGCCAGCAGCCTGACCGCAGGGGTTTATGGCTACACCTTC.